One T cell receptor beta chain is described in this entry. This record belongs to a study of blood T cell repertoires in COVID-19. Study-level background: Acute-phase and convalescent COVID-19 samples originated in the United States, Italy and Spain.

The method was immunoSEQ multiplex PCR; TCRdb's version includes in-frame clones alone and lacks a portion of them. The sample records more than 60,000 clones, less than 85% being singletons. The CDR3 sequence is 18 residues long. V lost 0 bases to trimming and J lost 5 bases; unmatched junction nucleotides: 12. Germline V gene sequence: CDR1 SEHNR, CDR2 FQNEAQ (reference sequence). The clonotype was recovered from a man between 50 and 59 years old with COVID-19, enrolled during active disease. The sequenced sample was peripheral blood. V usage is TRBV7-9 and J usage is TRBJ2-1; TRBD2 matches 8 bases. Here the CDR3 reads CASSLARSGGSTDNEQFF. The CDR3 DNA reads as TGTGCCAGCAGCTTAGCGAGGAGCGGGGGTAGTACTGACAATGAGCAGTTCTTC.